These 21 T cell receptor beta chains share one sample of origin, sequenced in a study of T cells after yellow fever vaccination. TCRdb re-derived calls from the 5' RACE reads in MiXCR, one entry per CDR3 protein. There are just under 600,000 distinct CDR3 sequences in the sample; approximately 13% occur only once, and 11% to 15% lies in the top ten. Sequenced here: PBMCs, sampled on the day of the yellow fever booster vaccination. The receptors were gathered from a man aged 30 to 39 who received the YFV17D yellow fever vaccine.

This clonotype has a handful of counts. The chain recombines TRBV27 with TRBJ2-5, with D maybe TRBD2 (6 bases). The CDR3 extends over 17 amino acids. Looked up from germline, CDR1 is MNHEY and CDR2 is SMNVEV (reference sequence). Trimming pared 9 bases from V and 0 bases from J, leaving 23 bases between. CDR3 bases: TGTGCCAGAACCACCCCAGATCTTCGGGGGTACCAAGAGACCCAGTACTTC. Its protein product is CARTTPDLRGYQETQYF.

This clonotype was counted only a few times. The rearrangement uses TRBV19 and TRBJ2-1; D gene unclear. CDR1 and CDR2 from the germline V gene are LNHDA and SQIVND (reference sequence). The CDR3 has 13 residues. V gave up 4 bases and J gave up 6 bases, with 10 bases separating them. Here the CDR3 DNA reads TGTGCCAGTAGTACCATAGGGCCCAATGAGCAGTTCTTC. It encodes CASSTIGPNEQFF.

This chain joins TRBV12-3 or TRBV12-4 and TRBJ2-2; D remains ambiguous. V dropped 10 bases and J dropped 2 bases, with 8 bases sitting between them. The CDR3 is made up of 12 amino acids. The CDR3 DNA reads TGTGCCACCCTAGGTAACACCGGGGAGCTGTTTTTT. Its translation is CATLGNTGELFF.

This chain joins TRBV7-2 and TRBJ2-7; 12 nucleotides agree with TRBD2. The CDR3 is 16 residues long. Germline loops: CDR1 SGHTA, CDR2 FQGNSA. V shed 5 bases, J shed 6 bases, and the junction held 11 bases outside the gene matches. Here the CDR3 DNA reads TGTGCCAGCAGCCTCGGACTAGCGGGAAGCTCGGCCGAGCAGTACTTC. The encoded protein is CASSLGLAGSSAEQYF.

This clonotype was seen a handful of times. The chain carries TRBV20-1 and TRBJ1-2; a weak D match, TRBD1 (5 bases). Deletions cut 6 bases from V and 0 bases from J, with 11 bases between. Germline assignment: CDR1 DFQATT and CDR2 SNEGSKA (reference sequence). The CDR3 totals 13 residues. This CDR3 reads CSARTRTNYGYTF. CDR3 nucleotides: TGCAGTGCGCGGACACGTACTAACTATGGCTACACCTTC.

The CDR3 reads CASRRYIDSSTEAFF. In DNA form, the CDR3 reads TGTGCCAGCAGAAGGTACATTGACAGTAGCACTGAAGCTTTCTTT. The gene calls are TRBV12-3 or TRBV12-4 and TRBJ1-1; D possibly corresponds to TRBD1 (5 bases). V was trimmed by 6 bases and J by 4 bases, leaving 18 bases between them. The CDR3 runs to 15 residues.

This clonotype was observed many times. This chain links TRBV5-1 with TRBJ2-7; D unresolved. With 0 bases removed from V and 2 bases from J, the gap between germline ends came to 9 bases. Germline CDR1 reads SGHRS; CDR2 reads YFSETQ. CDR3 size: 14 residues. In DNA form, the CDR3 reads TGCGCCAGCAGCTTGGAACAGTCTCCCTACGAGCAGTACTTC. Protein: CASSLEQSPYEQYF.

The chain carries TRBV5-1 and TRBJ2-6; no clear D gene. The CDR3 runs 14 residues. Deletions cut 3 bases from V and 0 bases from J, with 4 bases between. Looked up from germline, CDR1 is SGHRS and CDR2 is YFSETQ. The CDR3 DNA follows: TGCGCCAGCAGCTCGGGCTCTGGGGCCAACGTCCTGACTTTC. The encoded protein is CASSSGSGANVLTF.

V gene TRBV18 combines with J gene TRBJ2-7, with a tentative D call TRBD1 (6 bases). The CDR3 totals 14 residues. The ends were cut back, 2 bases at V and 4 bases at J, with 12 bases in the middle. Germline loops: CDR1 KGHSH, CDR2 LQKENI. The CDR3 DNA sequence: TGTGCCAGCTCACCATCGGGACAAAATTACGAGCAGTACTTC. Its protein is CASSPSGQNYEQYF.

The chain combines TRBV5-1 with TRBJ2-1, with TRBD2 identical over 7 bases. J lost 7 bases, V lost 0 bases, and 4 bases had no gene match. Germline V gene data show CDR1 as SGHRS and CDR2 as YFSETQ. The CDR3 consists of 14 residues. The CDR3 nucleotides are TGCGCCAGCAGCTTGGTCCTAGCGGAAAATGAGCAGTTCTTC. Protein: CASSLVLAENEQFF. Filled out from reference TRBV5-1 and TRBJ2-1, the complete variable domain reads KAGVTQTPRYLIKTRGQQVTLSCSPISGHRSVSWYQQTPGQGLQFLFEYFSETQRNKGNFPGRFSGRQFSNSRSEMNVSTLELGDSALYLCASSLVLAENEQFFGPGTRLTVL.

The V and J genes are TRBV20-1 and TRBJ2-1; 7 bases are shared with TRBD1. Germline CDR1 reads DFQATT; CDR2 reads SNEGSKA (reference sequence). The CDR3 contains 17 residues. V lost 6 bases and J lost 0; bases outside the gene matches: 14. The CDR3 DNA follows: TGCAGTGCGCCGACAGGGTTGGGGCTCAGCTCCTACAATGAGCAGTTCTTC. It codes for CSAPTGLGLSSYNEQFF.

This clonotype was counted at least ten times. V usage is TRBV5-1 and J usage is TRBJ2-2; no reliable D call. CDR1 and CDR2 (germline): SGHRS, YFSETQ. The CDR3 spans 13 residues. V lost 3 bases and J lost 2, with 5 bases in between. The CDR3 DNA is TGCGCCAGCAGCTCGACCAACACCGGGGAGCTGTTTTTT. Encoded protein: CASSSTNTGELFF.

In this sample, this clonotype turned up many times. Here the CDR3 DNA reads TGTGCCAGCAGTCTCGGACGGGGGCAAGAGACCCAGTACTTC. Amino acid sequence: CASSLGRGQETQYF. The chain is built from TRBV5-6 and TRBJ2-5, with a weak D call TRBD2 (6 bases). Germline lookup yields CDR1 SGHDT and CDR2 YYEEEE. The CDR3 is 14 amino acids. V was pared by 5 bases and J by 2 bases, with 13 bases between. Drawing the rest from reference TRBV5-6 and TRBJ2-5, the complete variable domain is DAGVTQSPTHLIKTRGQQVTLRCSPKSGHDTVSWYQQALGQGPQFIFQYYEEEERQRGNFPDRFSGHQFPNYSSELNVNALLLGDSALYLCASSLGRGQETQYFGPGTRLLVL.

This clonotype appeared once. The J gene is TRBJ2-3, the V gene TRBV6-1; 7 bases are shared with TRBD2. The ends lost 8 bases at V and 3 bases at J; junction bases unmatched: 11. The germline gives CDR1 MNHNS, CDR2 SASEGT. This CDR3 has 15 amino acids. DNA for the CDR3: TGTGCCAGCGGGTCGGGCGGGAGTGAAACAGATACGCAGTATTTT. Translation: CASGSGGSETDTQYF.

The chain joins TRBV7-2 to TRBJ2-1; D not certain. The V and J ends lost 2 bases and 8 bases respectively, with 13 bases between them. Per germline, CDR1 SGHTA and CDR2 FQGNSA. The length of the CDR3 is 14 residues. The CDR3 spells CASSLYYPGDEQFF. The CDR3 region has the DNA TGTGCCAGCAGCTTATACTATCCTGGCGATGAGCAGTTCTTC.

The rearrangement links TRBV5-1 to TRBJ1-2; 9 nucleotides align to TRBD1. Germline-derived CDR1 and CDR2 are SGHRS and YFSETQ. Unmatched junction bases numbered 10, after V lost 6 bases and J lost 7 bases. The CDR3 contains 14 residues. The CDR3 loop reads CASKAGTGLGGYTF. For the CDR3, the DNA is TGCGCCAGCAAAGCCGGGACAGGGTTAGGTGGCTACACCTTC.

This clonotype was counted a few times. This chain connects TRBV2 to TRBJ1-1; 7 bases are shared with TRBD1. Trimming removed 7 bases from V and 1 base from J; junction bases left unmatched: 6. Germline V gene data show CDR1 as SNHLY and CDR2 as FYNNEI. The CDR3 contains 14 residues. The DNA of the CDR3 is TGTGCCAGCAAACCCGGGACAGCGAACACTGAAGCTTTCTTT. This translates into CASKPGTANTEAFF.

J is TRBJ1-2 and V is TRBV20-1; D is possibly TRBD1 (6 bases). The CDR3 consists of 12 residues. With 4 bases removed from V and 4 bases from J, the gap between germline ends came to 10 bases. The germline gives CDR1 DFQATT, CDR2 SNEGSKA (reference sequence). CDR3 nucleotides: TGCAGTGCTAACAGGGAAGGCTATGGCTACACCTTC. The encoded protein is CSANREGYGYTF.

This clonotype was detected only a few times. The chain is built from TRBV20-1 and TRBJ2-7; 9 bases agree with TRBD2. The CDR3 covers 15 residues. From germline, CDR1 is DFQATT and CDR2 SNEGSKA (reference sequence). J lost 5 bases, V lost 3 bases, and 11 bases had no gene match. The CDR3 protein is CSASTPEVAGDEQYF. In DNA, the CDR3 is TGCAGTGCTAGTACGCCGGAGGTAGCGGGAGACGAGCAGTACTTC.

There are a few counts of this clonotype. The genes are TRBV15 and TRBJ2-1, with 8 bases aligning to TRBD1. The V gene's germline CDR1 is LNHNV and CDR2 YYDKDF (reference sequence). The CDR3 runs to 17 residues. The V gene end was trimmed by 5 bases and the J gene end by 0 bases; junction bases not matched to a gene: 9. CDR3 nucleotide sequence: TGTGCCACCAGCGGCGGGACAGGCCTCCGCTCCTACAATGAGCAGTTCTTC. Its translation is CATSGGTGLRSYNEQFF.

This clonotype was detected only a few times. The chain carries TRBV5-1 and TRBJ2-3; no firm D call. The germline V gene encodes CDR1 SGHRS and CDR2 YFSETQ. The CDR3 has 14 residues. Trimming left V 2 bases short and J 6 bases short, with 13 bases between. The CDR3 DNA reads as TGCGCCAGCAGCTTTCCTCCATCATTGGATACGCAGTATTTT. It codes for CASSFPPSLDTQYF.